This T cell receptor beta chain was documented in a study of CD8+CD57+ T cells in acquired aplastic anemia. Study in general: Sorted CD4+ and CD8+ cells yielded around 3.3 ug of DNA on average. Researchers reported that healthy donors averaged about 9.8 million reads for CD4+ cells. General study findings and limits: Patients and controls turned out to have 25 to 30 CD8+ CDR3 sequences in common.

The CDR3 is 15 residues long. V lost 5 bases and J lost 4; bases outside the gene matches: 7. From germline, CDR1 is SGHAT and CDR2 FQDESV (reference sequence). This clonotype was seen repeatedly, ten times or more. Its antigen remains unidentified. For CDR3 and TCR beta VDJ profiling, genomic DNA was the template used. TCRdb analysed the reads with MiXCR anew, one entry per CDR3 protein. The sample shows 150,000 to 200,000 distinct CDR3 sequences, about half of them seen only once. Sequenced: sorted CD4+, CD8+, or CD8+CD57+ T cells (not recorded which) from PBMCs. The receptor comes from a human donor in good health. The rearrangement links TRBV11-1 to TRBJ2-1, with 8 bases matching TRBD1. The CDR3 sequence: CASSPRGRFYNEQFF. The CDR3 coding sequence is TGTGCCAGCAGCCCCAGGGGGCGATTTTACAATGAGCAGTTCTTC.